The next 10 T cell receptor beta chains were all read from a single sample in a study of cytomegalovirus exposure and HLA in healthy donors. The PCR had 60 Vbeta and 13 Jbeta primers. Clones were read by immunoSEQ multiplex PCR, and TCRdb kept only the in-frame ones, dropping some. The sample totals 150,000 or so clones. Sequencing input: PBMCs. These receptors all come from a woman in her forties or fifties in good health and CMV-seronegative.

The chain recombines TRBV6-5 with TRBJ1-2, with D uncertain. The CDR3 totals 13 residues. Germline CDR1 is MNHEY and CDR2 is SVGAGI. The V gene lost 6 bases and the J gene lost 2 bases, with 10 bases spanning the gap. CDR3: CASSHGANYGYTF. CDR3 bases: TGTGCCAGCAGCCACGGAGCAAACTATGGCTACACCTTC.

V gene TRBV2 combines with J gene TRBJ2-7; 9 bases agree with TRBD1. After removal of 2 bases from V and 4 bases from J, the junction contained 3 bases not matched to a gene. In germline, CDR1 is SNHLY, CDR2 FYNNEI. This CDR3 contains 14 residues. CDR3 DNA sequence: TGTGCCAGCAGTGAAATGGGACAGGGTTACGAGCAGTACTTC. Its translation: CASSEMGQGYEQYF.

The chain joins TRBV28 to TRBJ1-4; weak D call: TRBD1 (6 bases). V lost 2 bases, J lost 8 bases, and 15 bases lay in between. Germline lookup yields CDR1 MDHEN and CDR2 SYDVKM. There are 15 residues in the CDR3. CDR3 loop: CASSLPQGFGEKLFF. The CDR3 DNA is TGTGCCAGCAGTTTACCCCAGGGGTTCGGGGAAAAACTGTTTTTT.

The chain joins TRBV4-1 to TRBJ1-2; D possibly corresponds to TRBD1 (6 bases). CDR1 and CDR2 (germline): MGHRA, YSYEKL. V was cut by 0 bases and J by 6 bases, with 14 bases left in between. The CDR3 totals 15 residues. DNA of the CDR3: TGCGCCAGCAGCCAAGAAGGGGGACGGCGGAATGGCTACACCTTC. Its protein product is CASSQEGGRRNGYTF.

Written as DNA, the CDR3 is TGCAGTAGCGGGAGGTCCCACGAGCAGTACTTC. This gives the protein CSSGRSHEQYF. The chain combines TRBV20-1 with TRBJ2-7, with 9 bases matching TRBD2. The V segment lost 8 bases and the J segment 5 bases; nucleotides outside the gene matches: 4. In germline, CDR1 is DFQATT, CDR2 SNEGSKA (reference sequence). The CDR3 spans 11 residues.

The rearrangement joins TRBV19 to TRBJ1-1, with D tentatively TRBD1 (6 bases). The CDR3 is made up of 15 amino acids. From germline, CDR1 is LNHDA and CDR2 SQIVND (reference sequence). The V end lost 8 bases, the J end lost 1 base, and 17 bases lay between the germline ends. CDR3 loop: CASGSYDRTNTEAFF. The CDR3 region has the DNA TGTGCCAGTGGGAGTTACGACAGGACGAACACTGAAGCTTTCTTT. Looking up the rest from reference TRBV19 and TRBJ1-1 gives the full variable domain: DGGITQSPKYLFRKEGQNVTLSCEQNLNHDAMYWYRQDPGQGLRLIYYSQIVNDFQKGDIAEGYSVSREKKESFPLTVTSAQKNPTAFYLCASGSYDRTNTEAFFGQGTRLTVV.

V is TRBV6-5 and J is TRBJ2-7; no reliable D call. This CDR3 comprises 13 residues. Trimming left V 6 bases short and J 2 bases short, with 11 bases between. Germline loops: CDR1 MNHEY, CDR2 SVGAGI. The CDR3 sequence: CASRKESTYEQYF. DNA of the CDR3: TGTGCCAGCAGAAAAGAGTCAACCTACGAGCAGTACTTC.

The chain couples TRBV9 to TRBJ1-2; D remains unclear. V was shortened by 2 bases and J by 5 bases, with 7 bases between the two germline ends. Germline V CDR1 and CDR2: SGDLS, YYNGEE. This CDR3 has 12 residues. The CDR3 region is CASSVTGYGYTF. The CDR3 DNA reads as TGTGCCAGCAGCGTCACGGGGTATGGCTACACCTTC.

The V call is TRBV20-1, the J call TRBJ1-2; D ambiguous. This CDR3 region has 11 residues. Trimming removed 0 bases at V and 7 bases at J, with 6 bases between. Germline CDR1 and CDR2: DFQATT and SNEGSKA (reference sequence). CDR3 bases: TGCAGTGCTAGAGATCCCTCTGGCTACACCTTC. It is translated as CSARDPSGYTF.

The chain combines TRBV4-2 with TRBJ1-2, with TRBD1 identical over 7 bases. Germline assignment: CDR1 LGHNA and CDR2 YNFKEQ. The V and J ends lost 4 bases and 5 bases, in that order; junction bases with no gene match: 13. The CDR3 is 16 residues long. The CDR3 bases are TGTGCCAGCAGCCCTGGGGCGAGGGGGCGAGGATATGGCTACACCTTC. Amino acids: CASSPGARGRGYGYTF.